Shown below are 25 T cell receptor beta chains from a single sample sequenced in a study of CD8 T cells in Susac syndrome. With random hexamers, reverse transcription was performed on 0.5 to 1 ug of RNA. One entry per CDR3 protein, called by TCRdb with MiXCR from the immunoSEQ multiplex PCR reads. The sample lists hundreds of thousands of distinct CDR3 sequences, roughly 96% occurring once. The material sequenced was CD4+ T cells from PBMCs. The receptors derive from a human donor with multiple sclerosis.

The table lists this clonotype with a count of one. The rearrangement links TRBV14 to TRBJ1-1; 11 nucleotides match TRBD1. Germline V CDR1 and CDR2: SGHDN, FVKESK. The J segment lost 4 bases and the V segment lost 3 bases, leaving 4 bases of the junction unmatched. This CDR3 spans 15 amino acids. CDR3 protein: CASSQRTGGGTEAFF. The CDR3 DNA reads TGTGCCAGCAGCCAGAGGACAGGGGGCGGCACTGAAGCTTTCTTT. Looking up the rest from reference TRBV14 and TRBJ1-1 gives the full variable domain: EAGVTQFPSHSVIEKGQTVTLRCDPISGHDNLYWYRRVMGKEIKFLLHFVKESKQDESGMPNNRFLAERTGGTYSTLKVQPAELEDSGVYFCASSQRTGGGTEAFFGQGTRLTVV.

This clonotype was recorded once. The CDR3 protein is CASSQAQGDTQYF. CDR3 sequence (DNA): TGTGCCAGCAGCCAAGCTCAGGGGGATACGCAGTATTTT. The rearrangement joins TRBV3-1 to TRBJ2-3, with a tentative D call TRBD1 (6 bases). Per the germline V gene, CDR1 is LGHDT and CDR2 is YNNKEL (reference sequence). The CDR3 covers 13 residues. Deletions cut 1 base from V and 6 bases from J, with 8 bases between.

The CDR3 protein is CSAPPRASYNEQFF. CDR3 DNA sequence: TGCAGTGCTCCCCCGCGGGCAAGCTACAATGAGCAGTTCTTC. V and J are TRBV20-1 and TRBJ2-1; D possibly corresponds to TRBD2 (5 bases). The ends were cut back, 5 bases at V and 3 bases at J, with 14 bases in the middle. Germline CDR1 DFQATT, CDR2 SNEGSKA (reference sequence). The CDR3 has 14 amino acids.

This clonotype was counted once. This rearrangement joins TRBV18 to TRBJ2-7; tentatively, D is TRBD2 (6 bases). The CDR3 consists of 15 residues. Germline V gene data show CDR1 as KGHSH and CDR2 as LQKENI. V was pared by 3 bases and J by 5 bases, with 17 bases between. The CDR3 reads CASSPLGGELNEQYF. For the CDR3, the DNA is TGTGCCAGCTCACCGTTGGGAGGAGAGTTGAACGAGCAGTACTTC.

This chain uses TRBV18 with TRBJ2-7; D perhaps matches TRBD1 (5 bases). The CDR3 extends over 11 amino acids. V gave up 3 bases and J gave up 7 bases, with 7 bases separating them. The V gene's germline CDR1 is KGHSH and CDR2 LQKENI. The CDR3 sequence is CASSPDNEQYF. Here the CDR3 DNA reads TGTGCCAGCTCACCGGACAATGAGCAGTACTTC. The complete variable domain, with remaining parts taken from reference TRBV18 and TRBJ2-7, reads NAGVMQNPRHLVRRRGQEARLRCSPMKGHSHVYWYRQLPEEGLKFMVYLQKENIIDESGMPKERFSAEFPKEGPSILRIQQVVRGDSAAYFCASSPDNEQYFGPGTRLTVT.

The rearrangement joins TRBV11-3 to TRBJ1-1; D call uncertain. The V gene lost 5 bases and the J gene lost 1 base, with 8 bases spanning the gap. The germline CDR1 and CDR2 sequences are SGHNT and YENEEA. The CDR3 is made up of 13 amino acids. The CDR3 sequence is CASSTQSNTEAFF. The CDR3 DNA sequence: TGTGCCAGCAGCACCCAATCGAACACTGAAGCTTTCTTT.

The chain employs TRBV5-1 and TRBJ2-1, with a tentative D call TRBD2 (6 bases). V shed 3 bases and J shed 6 bases, with 13 bases lying between them. The CDR3 loop spans 14 amino acids. The germline gives CDR1 SGHRS, CDR2 YFSETQ. CDR3 in amino acids: CASSWTGRSNEQFF. In DNA, the CDR3 is TGCGCCAGCAGCTGGACCGGGAGATCCAATGAGCAGTTCTTC.

The genes are TRBV30 and TRBJ2-3, with D tentatively TRBD1 (6 bases). From germline, CDR1 is GTSNPN and CDR2 SVGIG (reference sequence). The CDR3 runs to 13 residues. V lost 3 bases to trimming and J lost 5 bases, with 12 bases between them. The CDR3 region is CAWRWGLGDTQYF. DNA of the CDR3: TGTGCCTGGAGATGGGGGCTCGGAGATACGCAGTATTTT. The full variable domain, completed using reference TRBV30 and TRBJ2-3, is SQTIHQWPATLVQPVGSPLSLECTVEGTSNPNLYWYRQAAGRGLQLLFYSVGIGQISSEVPQNLSASRPQDRQFILSSKKLLLSDSGFYLCAWRWGLGDTQYFGPGTRLTVL.

CDR3 in amino acids: CSARDFRFVADTQYF. For the CDR3, the DNA is TGCAGTGCTAGAGATTTTAGGTTCGTCGCAGATACGCAGTATTTT. The chain carries TRBV20-1 and TRBJ2-3; D is unresolved. This CDR3 has 15 residues. Germline V gives CDR1 DFQATT, CDR2 SNEGSKA (reference sequence). Trimming stripped 0 bases from V and 4 bases from J, with 14 bases between.

This chain connects TRBV29-1 to TRBJ2-3, with D possibly matching TRBD1 (6 bases). CDR3 size: 12 residues. Germline lookup yields CDR1 SQVTM and CDR2 ANQGSEA. The V end was cut by 8 bases, the J end by 2 bases, with 11 bases between. The CDR3 loop reads CSKTGPTDTQYF. CDR3 in DNA: TGCAGCAAGACAGGTCCCACAGATACGCAGTATTTT.

The chain is built from TRBV9 and TRBJ2-7; perhaps D is TRBD1 or TRBD2 (6 bases each). The V gene lost 4 bases and the J gene lost 5 bases, with 19 bases spanning the gap. The CDR3 has 15 amino acids. The germline V gene encodes CDR1 SGDLS and CDR2 YYNGEE. As DNA, the CDR3 is TGTGCCAGCAGCACTCGCGGGACAACCATCAACGAGCAGTACTTC. Translation: CASSTRGTTINEQYF. The complete variable domain, with remaining parts taken from reference TRBV9 and TRBJ2-7, reads DSGVTQTPKHLITATGQRVTLRCSPRSGDLSVYWYQQSLDQGLQFLIQYYNGEERAKGNILERFSAQQFPDLHSELNLSSLELGDSALYFCASSTRGTTINEQYFGPGTRLTVT.

The V call is TRBV30, the J call TRBJ2-5, with 7 bases lining up with TRBD1. The CDR3 has 15 residues. V was pared by 3 bases and J by 5 bases, with 12 bases of the junction left unmatched. Germline loops: CDR1 GTSNPN, CDR2 SVGIG (reference sequence). The CDR3 DNA reads TGTGCCTGGAGAGACAGGGTGGGGGCAGGGGAGACCCAGTACTTC. It codes for CAWRDRVGAGETQYF. Drawing the rest from reference TRBV30 and TRBJ2-5, the complete variable domain is SQTIHQWPATLVQPVGSPLSLECTVEGTSNPNLYWYRQAAGRGLQLLFYSVGIGQISSEVPQNLSASRPQDRQFILSSKKLLLSDSGFYLCAWRDRVGAGETQYFGPGTRLLVL.

This clonotype appeared a few times. This chain joins TRBV29-1 and TRBJ2-7; tentatively, D is TRBD1 (6 bases). The CDR3 totals 11 residues. Trimming took off 6 bases at V and 3 bases at J, with 9 bases between the two ends. Germline V gene lookup returns CDR1 SQVTM and CDR2 ANQGSEA. DNA for the CDR3: TGCAGCGTAGGGGGTCTCTACGAGCAGTACTTC. Translation: CSVGGLYEQYF.

This chain links TRBV3-1 with TRBJ2-3, with D possibly matching TRBD2 (6 bases). This CDR3 spans 17 amino acids. Per germline, CDR1 LGHDT and CDR2 YNNKEL (reference sequence). Deletions cut 0 bases from V and 5 bases from J, with 18 bases between. Here the CDR3 reads CASSQDLPVVGGDTQYF. DNA for the CDR3: TGTGCCAGCAGCCAAGATTTGCCCGTCGTGGGGGGAGATACGCAGTATTTT.

The chain couples TRBV29-1 to TRBJ1-1; D unclear. V lost 7 bases to trimming and J lost 0 bases, with 15 bases between them. The CDR3 runs 14 residues. CDR1 is SQVTM, CDR2 ANQGSEA, per germline. The CDR3 DNA reads TGCAGCGCAGCCAACCATGGGATGAACACTGAAGCTTTCTTT. Amino acids: CSAANHGMNTEAFF. The full variable domain, in which reference TRBV29-1 and TRBJ1-1 provide the parts outside the CDR3, is SAVISQKPSRDICQRGTSLTIQCQVDSQVTMMFWYRQQPGQSLTLIATANQGSEATYESGFVIDKFPISRPNLTFSTLTVSNMSPEDSSIYLCSAANHGMNTEAFFGQGTRLTVV.

V usage is TRBV3-1 and J usage is TRBJ2-1, with TRBD2 identical over 9 bases. After removal of 5 bases from V and 3 bases from J, the junction contained 11 bases not matched to a gene. The CDR3 covers 17 residues. Germline V lookup: CDR1 LGHDT, CDR2 YNNKEL (reference sequence). CDR3 DNA: TGTGCCAGCAGCTCACGGGGCGCTAGCGGGATCTACAATGAGCAGTTCTTC. Its translation is CASSSRGASGIYNEQFF.

The chain uses TRBV6-2 or TRBV6-3 and TRBJ2-1; D is ambiguous. Trimming took off 7 bases at V and 12 bases at J, with 16 bases between the two ends. CDR1 is MNHEY and CDR2 is SVGEGT in the germline V gene. This CDR3 spans 12 amino acids. The CDR3 DNA sequence: TGTGCCAGCACTGGCTTACTGTATGGGCAGTTCTTC. Translation gives CASTGLLYGQFF.

The rearrangement joins TRBV29-1 to TRBJ2-4; unclear D gene. The CDR3 loop spans 11 amino acids. Per the germline V gene, CDR1 is SQVTM and CDR2 is ANQGSEA. Trimming took off 2 bases at V and 6 bases at J, with 5 bases between the two ends. CDR3 residues: CSVEFGNIQYF. The CDR3, as DNA: TGCAGCGTTGAATTTGGAAACATTCAGTACTTC. The full variable domain, rest sourced from reference TRBV29-1 and TRBJ2-4, is SAVISQKPSRDICQRGTSLTIQCQVDSQVTMMFWYRQQPGQSLTLIATANQGSEATYESGFVIDKFPISRPNLTFSTLTVSNMSPEDSSIYLCSVEFGNIQYFGAGTRLSVL.

This clonotype was found once. This chain links TRBV7-2 with TRBJ1-5, with no clear D. Deletions cut 3 bases from V and 3 bases from J, with 9 bases between. CDR3 length equals 14 residues. CDR1 and CDR2 (germline): SGHTA, FQGNSA. CDR3 sequence: CASSFPGVNQPQHF. In nucleotides, the CDR3 is TGTGCCAGCAGCTTTCCCGGTGTCAATCAGCCCCAGCATTTT. Full variable domain (missing parts from reference TRBV7-2 and TRBJ1-5): GAGVSQSPSNKVTEKGKDVELRCDPISGHTALYWYRQSLGQGLEFLIYFQGNSAPDKSGLPSDRFSAERTGGSVSTLTIQRTQQEDSAVYLCASSFPGVNQPQHFGDGTRLSIL.

In its sample, this clonotype was seen a few times. Relative to the germline gene, one junction end is altered; a read error may explain this. V usage is TRBV12-3 or TRBV12-4 and J usage is TRBJ2-3, with 11 positions matching TRBD2. CDR3 length: 15 amino acids. As DNA, the CDR3 is TGTGCCAGCAGCTTAGCGGGGGGGAGCACAGATACGCAGTATTTT. Amino acid sequence: CASSLAGGSTDTQYF.

The chain recombines TRBV3-1 with TRBJ1-1; TRBD1 is a possible D gene (6 bases). The length of the CDR3 is 15 residues. With 1 base removed from V and 4 bases from J, the gap between germline ends came to 13 bases. CDR1 and CDR2 (germline): LGHDT, YNNKEL (reference sequence). CDR3 sequence: CASSQVFRGGTEAFF. CDR3 nucleotides: TGTGCCAGCAGCCAAGTTTTCAGGGGTGGCACTGAAGCTTTCTTT.

The CDR3 loop reads CASSQLTGPDEQYF. The CDR3 bases are TGTGCCAGCAGCCAATTGACAGGGCCCGACGAGCAGTACTTC. The V and J genes are TRBV3-1 and TRBJ2-7; 7 nucleotides line up with TRBD1. V shed 2 bases and J 5 bases; nucleotides not matched to a gene: 6. CDR1 is LGHDT, CDR2 YNNKEL, per germline (reference sequence). CDR3 size: 14 residues.

The chain carries TRBV5-1 and TRBJ2-3; possible D gene TRBD2, 6 bases. The CDR3 sequence is 15 residues long. V shed 6 bases and J shed 0 bases, with 14 bases lying between them. From germline, CDR1 is SGHRS and CDR2 YFSETQ. The CDR3 is CASTPTAGSTDTQYF. The CDR3, as DNA: TGCGCCAGCACACCTACAGCGGGTAGCACAGATACGCAGTATTTT.

The chain recombines TRBV5-1 with TRBJ2-6; D unresolved. This CDR3 comprises 16 residues. Germline V gene sequence: CDR1 SGHRS, CDR2 YFSETQ. Trimming stripped 0 bases from V and 2 bases from J, with 9 bases between. CDR3 sequence reads: CASSLGGPPGANVLTF. DNA of the CDR3: TGCGCCAGCAGCTTGGGCGGACCCCCTGGGGCCAACGTCCTGACTTTC.

V usage is TRBV4-2 and J usage is TRBJ1-2; tentatively, D is TRBD1 (6 bases). The CDR3 is 17 residues long. Trimming left V 3 bases short and J 6 bases short, with 23 bases between. In germline, CDR1 is LGHNA, CDR2 YNFKEQ. Here the CDR3 DNA reads TGTGCCAGCAGCCAGAGCGGGACACAAAGGAGGAGCAATGGCTACACCTTC. This translates into CASSQSGTQRRSNGYTF.